The T cell receptor (beta chain) described here comes from a study of STAT5B mutations in CD4+ large granular lymphocyte leukemia. Clones were sequenced by immunoSEQ multiplex PCR, and TCRdb holds only the in-frame ones, with some missing. Of some 40,000 clones listed, 70% to 90% were seen once; the top ten hold 2.6%. Germline V lookup: CDR1 GTSNPN, CDR2 SVGIG (reference sequence). The V and J ends lost 2 bases and 6 bases respectively, with 17 bases between them. The CDR3 is made up of 15 amino acids. The sequenced sample was CD4+ T cells from blood buffy coats. The origin of this receptor is a human donor in good health. This chain links TRBV30 with TRBJ1-5; possible D gene TRBD1, 6 bases. The DNA for the CDR3 is TGTGCCTGGAGTCCTCTTACAGGGTTCGGTCAGCCCCAGCATTTT. Its protein product is CAWSPLTGFGQPQHF.